This TCR beta chain is drawn from a study of shared clonotypes between healthy human individuals. Sequencing used immunoSEQ multiplex PCR; TCRdb keeps in-frame clones, though not all of them. The sample has roughly 380,000 clones, just over 95% seen once. This CDR3 has 13 amino acids. V was trimmed by 1 base and J by 6 bases, leaving 9 bases between them. Per germline, CDR1 MDHEN and CDR2 SYDVKM. This clonotype was obtained from a man younger than 40 in good health. The sample comprised memory CD8+ T cells sorted from blood. Subset indicated: CD45RO+ cells pooled with CCR7-negative TemRA cells. V gene TRBV28 combines with J gene TRBJ1-2, with D unresolved. The CDR3: CASSLSAPDGYTF. CDR3 coding DNA: TGTGCCAGCAGTTTATCGGCCCCCGATGGCTACACCTTC.